Listed below are T cell receptor beta chains from one sample, sequenced in a study of CDR3 diversity in severe acne. TCRdb re-analysed the PCR reads in MiXCR, keeping a single row per CDR3 protein. This table has approximately 77,000 distinct CDR3 sequences, 45% to 50% appearing once. Sequences were obtained from blood. These receptors all stem from a male donor with severe acne vulgaris. CDR3s include the opening cysteine and the closing phenylalanine or tryptophan. The order of the fields is J gene, clone size, D gene, V gene, CDR3 DNA, CDR3 protein. A D gene is named only where the DNA matches it firmly. Part of the rows lack a size; the others show once, few, many or a class for expanded clones.

TRBJ1-6,many,-,TRBV5-5,TGTGCCAGCCTTAGAGGGGTGGATTCACCCCTCCACTTT,CASLRGVDSPLHF
TRBJ1-5,-,-,TRBV10-2,TGCGCCAGCAGTGACAGGGTCAGCAATCAGCCCCAGCATTTT,CASSDRVSNQPQHF
TRBJ2-5,-,-,TRBV20-1,TGCAGTGCCTATATACTGGCCTCCCAAGAGACCCAGTACTTC,CSAYILASQETQYF
TRBJ1-2,few,TRBD1,TRBV6-5,TGTGCCAGCAGTTACGACAGGGCCGACTATGGCTACACCTTC,CASSYDRADYGYTF
TRBJ2-7,medium-sized,TRBD2,TRBV4-1,TGCGCCAGCAGCCAAGTCGGACTAGTCGGCTCCTACGAGCAGTACTTC,CASSQVGLVGSYEQYF
TRBJ2-2,few,TRBD1,TRBV7-9,TGTGCCAGCACCTCAAGGACAGGGCCCACCGGGGAGCTGTTTTTT,CASTSRTGPTGELFF
TRBJ2-7,-,-,TRBV5-6,TGTGCCAGCAGCTTTGGAGGGGGCGCGGTCGGGGAGCAGTACTTC,CASSFGGGAVGEQYF
TRBJ1-2,-,TRBD1,TRBV10-2,TGCGCCAGCGGAAGGCAGGACAGGCATGGCTACACCTTC,CASGRQDRHGYTF
TRBJ1-1,many,-,TRBV7-2,TGTGCCAGCAGCTTCGGGTATTCGAACACTGAAGCTTTCTTT,CASSFGYSNTEAFF
TRBJ2-7,many,-,TRBV2,TGTGCCAGCACGACTCCATCCAGGGGCGAGCAGTACTTC,CASTTPSRGEQYF
TRBJ2-5,-,-,TRBV15,TGTGCCACCAGCAGAGATAAGCCGAATGACCAGCCCCAGTACTTC,CATSRDKPNDQPQYF
TRBJ1-2,once,TRBD1,TRBV7-9,TGTGCCAGCAGGAGCGGCGTCCCGGGACAGGGGAAGATTGGCTATGGCTACACCTTC,CASRSGVPGQGKIGYGYTF
TRBJ2-2,-,TRBD2,TRBV2,TGTGCCAGCAGGGGGACTAGCGGGAGTATGGGCCCCGCCGGGGAGCTGTTTTTT,CASRGTSGSMGPAGELFF
TRBJ2-5,-,TRBD1,TRBV20-1,TGCAGTGCTAGAGGGGACAGGGAGAGGTGGGAGACCCAGTACTTC,CSARGDRERWETQYF
TRBJ2-1,-,TRBD2,TRBV15,TGTGCCACCAGCAGAGTTGGGACTAGCGTGTCCTACAATGAGCAGTTCTTC,CATSRVGTSVSYNEQFF
TRBJ2-3,-,-,TRBV20-1,TGCAGTGCTAGACGGGGGTCTCGCACAGATACGCAGTATTTT,CSARRGSRTDTQYF
TRBJ1-2,-,-,TRBV25-1,TGTGCCTGGAGTGCGAAGGCCAGATCAACTTCGTGGGGCTATGGCTACACCTTC,CAWSAKARSTSWGYGYTF
TRBJ2-7,-,-,TRBV29-1,TGCAGCGTTGAAGAGGGGACCTACGAGCAGTACTTC,CSVEEGTYEQYF
TRBJ2-7,-,-,TRBV10-2,TGCGCCGCCGGCGGACCGAACGAGCAGTACTTC,CAAGGPNEQYF
TRBJ1-2,once,-,TRBV7-3,TGTGCCAGCAGCTCCCTCGCGGGGGAAGGCTACACCTTC,CASSSLAGEGYTF
TRBJ2-3,few,TRBD2,TRBV7-9,TGTGCCAGCAGCTTACCCGATTCTAGCGGGAGGGCCGGGGGGCAGTATTTT,CASSLPDSSGRAGGQYF
TRBJ2-7,medium-sized,-,TRBV7-2,TGTGCCAGCAGCCCCGGCGGAGCGGAGCAGTACTTC,CASSPGGAEQYF
TRBJ1-2,few,-,TRBV7-9,TGTGCCAGCAGCCCCGCCAGCCTCGATGGCTACACCTTC,CASSPASLDGYTF
TRBJ2-2,many,TRBD1,TRBV11-3,TGTGCCAGCAGCGCCTGCACAGGGGGACCGATGACGAACACCGGGGAGCTGTTTTTT,CASSACTGGPMTNTGELFF
TRBJ1-3,many,-,TRBV7-2,TGTGCCAGCAGCTTAGATCCGGGAAACACCATATATTTT,CASSLDPGNTIYF
TRBJ1-1,-,-,TRBV25-1,TGTGCCAGCAGAGGGTGGGGGAACACTGAAGCTTTCTTT,CASRGWGNTEAFF
TRBJ2-5,-,-,TRBV29-1,TGCAGCGTTGACCTCTGGACGGACCAAGAGACCCAGTACTTC,CSVDLWTDQETQYF
TRBJ2-3,many,-,TRBV24-1,TGTGCCACCAGTGATTTGGAGGGGGACACAGATACGCAGTATTTT,CATSDLEGDTDTQYF
TRBJ1-5,once,-,TRBV25-1,TGTGCCAGCAGTATAACAGGTGTCAATAGCAATCAGCCCCAGCATTTT,CASSITGVNSNQPQHF
TRBJ2-1,many,TRBD2,TRBV5-5,TGTGCCAGCAGCTTGCTAGCGGACCGCTCCTACAATGAGCAGTTCTTC,CASSLLADRSYNEQFF
TRBJ2-7,-,TRBD2,TRBV5-4,TGTGCCAGCAGCTTGGGGTTAGGACTAGCGGGGGTGGGGAGTGAGTACTTC,CASSLGLGLAGVGSEYF
TRBJ2-2,-,TRBD2,TRBV25-1,TGTGCCAGCAGCGTAGCTGTTTCTAGCGGGAGAATGGAGCTGTTTTTT,CASSVAVSSGRMELFF
TRBJ2-5,-,-,TRBV10-3,TGTGCCAGCAGTGACCCTCGCGGGGGCGGGAGCATGGAGACCCAGTACTTC,CASSDPRGGGSMETQYF
TRBJ2-5,-,-,TRBV10-3,TGTGCCACATCGCCTGAAGAGACCCAGTACTTC,CATSPEETQYF
TRBJ1-1,many,-,TRBV15,TGTGCCACCAGCAGAGCCAGCAACACTGAAGCTTTCTTT,CATSRASNTEAFF
TRBJ2-7,-,TRBD2,TRBV7-9,TGTGCCAGCAGCCCCGGACTAGCGGGGCCCTACGAGCAGTACTTC,CASSPGLAGPYEQYF
TRBJ2-7,-,-,TRBV5-6,TGTGCCAGCAGCTTGTGGGGGGACTCCTACGAGCAGTACTTC,CASSLWGDSYEQYF
TRBJ2-3,many,TRBD2,TRBV14,TGTGCCAGCAGCCAAGAGGGACTAGCGGGAGGATATACGCAGTATTTT,CASSQEGLAGGYTQYF
TRBJ2-1,many,-,TRBV10-2,TGCGCCACCGAGGACAGAATCAATGAGCAGTTCTTC,CATEDRINEQFF
TRBJ1-5,-,-,TRBV27,TGTGCCAGCAGTTGGGGGGCCGGGGGCAATCAGCCCCAGCATTTT,CASSWGAGGNQPQHF
TRBJ1-1,-,-,TRBV6-7,TGTGCCAGCGAATACCGAGAAGCTTTCTTT,CASEYREAFF
TRBJ2-2,-,-,TRBV13,TGTGCCAGCAGCGAAAGGGTGGGAGAGGGCACCGGGGAGCTGTTTTTT,CASSERVGEGTGELFF
TRBJ1-1,-,-,TRBV6-5,TGTGCCAGCAGTAGGACAGACGGCACTGAAGCTTTCTTT,CASSRTDGTEAFF
TRBJ2-7,many,TRBD2,TRBV6-1,TGTGCCAGCAGTCAGCTTAGCGGGGCCTCCTACGAGCAGTACTTC,CASSQLSGASYEQYF
TRBJ2-1,-,TRBD2,TRBV20-1,TGCAGTGCTACCGGACTAGCGGGAGTTTACAATGAGCAGTTCTTC,CSATGLAGVYNEQFF
TRBJ1-1,-,-,TRBV30,TGTGTCTGCTCTAGCGAAATGAACACTGAAGCTTTCTTT,CVCSSEMNTEAFF
TRBJ2-3,few,-,TRBV4-1,TGCGCCAGCAGCCAAGAGCACTCACGAGCGGATACGCAGTATTTT,CASSQEHSRADTQYF
TRBJ1-1,-,-,TRBV29-1,TGCAGCGTTGTGGGGAACACTGAAGCTTTCTTT,CSVVGNTEAFF
TRBJ2-7,-,-,TRBV28,TGTACCAGCAGCTTAGACAGCTCCTACGAGCAGTACTTC,CTSSLDSSYEQYF
TRBJ1-2,-,-,TRBV29-1,TGCAGCGTTGAAGATCCAACAGCTATGACCTTC,CSVEDPTAMTF
TRBJ1-1,-,TRBD1,TRBV19,TGTGCCACCACCGACAGGGACGCTGAAGCTTTCTTT,CATTDRDAEAFF
TRBJ2-1,few,TRBD2,TRBV15,TGTGCCACCAGCAGGAAACGACTAGCGGGAGGCAATGAGCAGTTCTTC,CATSRKRLAGGNEQFF
TRBJ2-2,few,TRBD1,TRBV7-2,TGTGCCAGCAGTTGGACAGGGAGGACCGGGGAGCTGTTTTTT,CASSWTGRTGELFF
TRBJ2-7,-,TRBD1,TRBV7-9,TGTGCCAGCAGCTTAAACAGGGGCGTGTTCGACGAGCAGTACTTC,CASSLNRGVFDEQYF
TRBJ2-7,-,-,TRBV5-6,TGTGCCAGCAGCCACCAGGGTCTGTTCTCCGAGCAGTACTTC,CASSHQGLFSEQYF
TRBJ2-2,few,TRBD1,TRBV12-3/TRBV12-4,TGTGCCAGCAGGGGACAGGGTCGTCAGAGATTCACCGGGGAGCTGTTTTTT,CASRGQGRQRFTGELFF
TRBJ2-7,medium-sized,TRBD2,TRBV20-1,TGCAGTGCTAGAGCTAGCGGCTACGAGCAGTACTTC,CSARASGYEQYF
TRBJ1-3,-,-,TRBV7-9,TGTGCCAGCAGCTATGTCTCCGGAAACACCATATATTTT,CASSYVSGNTIYF
TRBJ2-1,medium-sized,TRBD1,TRBV29-1,TGCAGCGTGGAAACAGGGGGGCAGTTCTTC,CSVETGGQFF
TRBJ2-7,-,-,TRBV4-1,TGCGCCAGCAGCCAAGGCACTGACAGCTCCTACGAGCAGTACTTC,CASSQGTDSSYEQYF